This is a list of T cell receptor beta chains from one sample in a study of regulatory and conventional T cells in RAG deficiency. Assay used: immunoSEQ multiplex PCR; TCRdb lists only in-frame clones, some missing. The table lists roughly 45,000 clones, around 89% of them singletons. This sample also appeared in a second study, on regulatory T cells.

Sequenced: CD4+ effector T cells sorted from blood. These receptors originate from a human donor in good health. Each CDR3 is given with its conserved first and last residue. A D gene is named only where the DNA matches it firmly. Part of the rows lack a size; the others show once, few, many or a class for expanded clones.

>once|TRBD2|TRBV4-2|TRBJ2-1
TGTGCCAGCAGCCAAGACGACTCTCGGACTAGGGGTTACAATGAGCAGTTCTTC
CASSQDDSRTRGYNEQFF
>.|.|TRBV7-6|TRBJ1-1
TGTGCCAGCAGCTCCTACCCCCAAGAGATGAACACTGAAGCTTTCTTT
CASSSYPQEMNTEAFF
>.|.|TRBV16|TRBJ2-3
TGTGCCAGCAGCCAAATGGGGCAGGGGATGGAAAGCACAGATACGCAGTATTTT
CASSQMGQGMESTDTQYF
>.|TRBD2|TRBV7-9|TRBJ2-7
TGTGCCAGCAGCTTAGGACTAGCGGGGGAAACGAGGTACTTC
CASSLGLAGETRYF
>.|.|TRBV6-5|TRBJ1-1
TGTGCCAGCAGTTTCAGGGGTAGGGCTGAAGCTTTCTTT
CASSFRGRAEAFF
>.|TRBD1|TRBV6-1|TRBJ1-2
TGTGCCAGCCGACAGGGCAATTCTGGCTACACCTTC
CASRQGNSGYTF
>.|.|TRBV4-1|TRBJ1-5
TGCGCCAGCAGCCAAGAGGGCAGTCGCAATCAGCCCCAGCATTTT
CASSQEGSRNQPQHF
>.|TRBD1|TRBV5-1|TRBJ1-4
TGCGCCAGCAGCTCCGGACAGGGGAATGAAAAACTGTTTTTT
CASSSGQGNEKLFF
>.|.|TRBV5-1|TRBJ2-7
TGCGCCAGCAGCTGGGACTCGTTAAGCTCCTACGAGCAGTACTTC
CASSWDSLSSYEQYF
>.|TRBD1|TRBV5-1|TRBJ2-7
TGCGCCAGCAGCCCGAGGACAGGGTCATCCTACGAGCAGTACTTC
CASSPRTGSSYEQYF
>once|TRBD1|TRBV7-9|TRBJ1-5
TGTGCCAGCAGCTCAGGGGGAGCCTCCAATCAGCCCCAGCATTTT
CASSSGGASNQPQHF
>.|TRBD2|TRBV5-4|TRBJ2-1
TGTGCCAGCAGCCCCCGGGAGGGGGTTCAAAAAGAGCAGTTCTTC
CASSPREGVQKEQFF
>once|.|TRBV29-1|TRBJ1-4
TGCAGCGTCCAGGGCTCGGGCAATGAAAAACTGTTTTTT
CSVQGSGNEKLFF
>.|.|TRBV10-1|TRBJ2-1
TGCGCCAGCAGTGATGGTGTGGATCCGCAGTTCTTC
CASSDGVDPQFF
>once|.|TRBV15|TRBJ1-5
TGTGCCACCAGAACTTCCAGAAGGGGCAATCAGCCCCAGCATTTT
CATRTSRRGNQPQHF
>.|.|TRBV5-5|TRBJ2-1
TGTGCCAGCAGTCTGACCGCAGGGGGGATGAATGAGCAGTTCTTC
CASSLTAGGMNEQFF
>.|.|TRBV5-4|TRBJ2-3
TGTGCCAGCAGCTTGGCGGGGGCAGGGGTCACAGATACGCAGTATTTT
CASSLAGAGVTDTQYF
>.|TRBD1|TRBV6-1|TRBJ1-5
TGTGCCAGCAGTGAAGTATTGACAGGGATAAATCAGCCCCAGCATTTT
CASSEVLTGINQPQHF
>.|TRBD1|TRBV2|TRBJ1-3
TGTGCCAGCAGGGGACAGACCTACTCTGGAAACACCATATATTTT
CASRGQTYSGNTIYF
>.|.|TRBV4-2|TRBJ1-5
TGTGCCAGCAGCCCCGGGGGGTCTAGCAATCAGCCCCAGCATTTT
CASSPGGSSNQPQHF
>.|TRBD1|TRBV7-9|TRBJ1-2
TGTGCCAGCAGCGCCTCTACAGGGGGCCGTGGCTACACCTTC
CASSASTGGRGYTF
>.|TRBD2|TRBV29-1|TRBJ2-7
TGCAGCGTGGGGGGACTAGCGGGAGTCGGCGAGCAGTACTTC
CSVGGLAGVGEQYF
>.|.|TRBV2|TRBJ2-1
TGTGCCAGCCGTTTGAACAATGAGCAGTTCTTC
CASRLNNEQFF
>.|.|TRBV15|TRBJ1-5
TGTGCCACCAGCAGAGATCGACCCAGGGGCGGCTTCCTGAATCAGCCCCAGCATTTT
CATSRDRPRGGFLNQPQHF
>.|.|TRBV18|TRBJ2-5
TGTGCCAGCTCACCACGTGACACCGCCGGGGAGACCCAGTACTTC
CASSPRDTAGETQYF
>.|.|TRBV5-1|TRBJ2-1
TGCGCCAGCAGCTTAGGGGGGACAAGCTCCTACAATGAGCAGTTCTTC
CASSLGGTSSYNEQFF
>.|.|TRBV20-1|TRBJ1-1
TGCAGTGCTAGGCAACAGGTTGAAGCTTTCTTT
CSARQQVEAFF
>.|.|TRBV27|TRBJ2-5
TGTGCCAGCAGTTTTAAGGGAGAGACCCAGTACTTC
CASSFKGETQYF
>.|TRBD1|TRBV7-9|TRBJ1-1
TGTGCCAGCAGCCGAGAACAGGGGGCTAACACTGAAGCTTTCTTT
CASSREQGANTEAFF
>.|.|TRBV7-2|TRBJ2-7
TGTGCCAGCAGCTCACCCCCCGGGGGAAAGCAGTACTTC
CASSSPPGGKQYF
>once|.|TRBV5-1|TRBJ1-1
TGCGCCAGCAGCGGGGACGGGGGTTTCTCTGAAGCTTTCTTT
CASSGDGGFSEAFF
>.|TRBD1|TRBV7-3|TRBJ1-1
TGTGCCAGCAGCAACCCGGCCCAGGGGGCCGGTGTCGGCACTGAAGCTTTCTTT
CASSNPAQGAGVGTEAFF
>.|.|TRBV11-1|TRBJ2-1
TGTGCCAGCAGCCCTCGGGACGAATACAATGAGCAGTTCTTC
CASSPRDEYNEQFF
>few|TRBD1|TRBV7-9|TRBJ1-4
TGTGCCAGCACTCCATCGGGACAGGTGTGGGAAAAACTGTTTTTT
CASTPSGQVWEKLFF
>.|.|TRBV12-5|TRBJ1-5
TGTGCTAGTGGGTGGGGTTCTCAGAGCAATCAGCCCCAGCATTTT
CASGWGSQSNQPQHF
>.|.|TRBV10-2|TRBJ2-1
TGCGCCAGCAGTGGCCCGAGGCGAGACAATGAGCAGTTCTTC
CASSGPRRDNEQFF
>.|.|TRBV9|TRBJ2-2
TGTGCCAGCAGCGTAGGTGTGGGGGCCACCGGGGAGCTGTTTTTT
CASSVGVGATGELFF
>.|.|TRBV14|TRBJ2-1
TGTGCCAGCAGCGGGCCTAGATACCTGAATGAGCAGTTCTTC
CASSGPRYLNEQFF
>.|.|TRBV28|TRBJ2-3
TGTGCCAGCAGTCCTCTCCTGGGTACGCAGTATTTT
CASSPLLGTQYF
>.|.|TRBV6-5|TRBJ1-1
TGTGCCACCAAACCCCAGGTATACACTGAAGCTTTCTTT
CATKPQVYTEAFF
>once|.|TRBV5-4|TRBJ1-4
TGTGCCAGCAGCTTTAAGGCGCCTCTCAAGCCTGGAAAACTGTTTTTT
CASSFKAPLKPGKLFF
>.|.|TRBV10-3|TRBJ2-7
TGTGCCATCAGTCAGATCGGGGAGCAGTACTTC
CAISQIGEQYF
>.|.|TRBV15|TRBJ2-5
TGTGCCACCAGCAGAGAAAAAGGGGGGGGCCTACGGACCCAGTACTTC
CATSREKGGGLRTQYF
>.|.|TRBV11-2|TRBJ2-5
TGTGCCAGCAGCCCCTCGACAGTGCAAGAGCAGTACTTC
CASSPSTVQEQYF
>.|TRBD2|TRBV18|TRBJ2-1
TGTGCCAGCTCACGTCAGCGGGGTAGGGATGAGCAGTTCTTC
CASSRQRGRDEQFF
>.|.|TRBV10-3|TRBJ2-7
TGTGCCATCAGTGCAACAGGGCAGACCTACGAGCAGTACTTC
CAISATGQTYEQYF
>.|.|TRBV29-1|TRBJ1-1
TGCAGCGTTGAGTCGGCCAGGAACACTGAAGCTTTCTTT
CSVESARNTEAFF
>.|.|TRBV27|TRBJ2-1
TGTGCCAGCAGTTTCGTTGCCCCGGTGGGGGAGCAGTTCTTC
CASSFVAPVGEQFF
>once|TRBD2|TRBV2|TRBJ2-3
TGTGCCAGCAGTGAAAGGACTAGTCAACCAGATACGCAGTATTTT
CASSERTSQPDTQYF
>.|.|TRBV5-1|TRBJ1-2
TGCGCCAGCAGCTTGGACTTATTTAACTATGGCTACACCTTC
CASSLDLFNYGYTF
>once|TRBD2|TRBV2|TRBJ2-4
TGTGCCAGCAGTGAAGCGCTAGGCGCGGGGGGGCGGGACATTCAGTACTTC
CASSEALGAGGRDIQYF
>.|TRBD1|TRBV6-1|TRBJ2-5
TGTGCCAGTAAACCGGACAGGGTCGGAGAGACCCAGTACTTC
CASKPDRVGETQYF
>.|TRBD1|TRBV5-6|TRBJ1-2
TGTGCCAGCAGCAGAGGACAGGGGGCGCCGGGCTACACCTTC
CASSRGQGAPGYTF
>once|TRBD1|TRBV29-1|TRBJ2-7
TGCAGCGTTAAACTGGACAGGGCCTACGAGCAGTACTTC
CSVKLDRAYEQYF
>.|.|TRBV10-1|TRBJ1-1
TGCGCCAGCAGTTCAAGGACCGGGATGAACACTGAAGCTTTCTTT
CASSSRTGMNTEAFF
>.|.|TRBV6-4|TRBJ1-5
TGTGCCAGCAGTGAACGAGAGGGACTGCGTAGCAATCAGCCCCAGCATTTT
CASSEREGLRSNQPQHF
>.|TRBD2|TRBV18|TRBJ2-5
TGTGCCAGCTCACCAAGCGGGGCCGAGACCCAGTACTTC
CASSPSGAETQYF
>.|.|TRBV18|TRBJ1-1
TGTGCCAGCTCGTCACAGGCCCTCGGGGCTGAAGCTTTCTTT
CASSSQALGAEAFF
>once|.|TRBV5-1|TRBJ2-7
TGCGCCAGCAGCTTGGAGCCCCTATCCAGCTACGAGCAGTACTTC
CASSLEPLSSYEQYF
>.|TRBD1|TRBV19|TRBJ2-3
TGTGCCAGTATAGAGACAGGGAGCACAGATACGCAGTATTTT
CASIETGSTDTQYF